This T cell receptor beta chain came from a study of T-cell memory formation after mild COVID-19 (dated by TCRdb to the early 2020s). About the full investigation: Most TCR sequence clusters were specific to one of the two donors. In a couple of donors, T-cell clones that expanded and contracted after mild COVID-19 were followed by sequencing TCRalpha and TCRbeta repertoires longitudinally. The cohort comprised two young, previously healthy adult volunteers, one female and one male.

This clonotype came up a few times. Its antigen is unknown. No base quality values were provided; no much bigger clone lies one nucleotide off. Sequencing used an Illumina NovaSeq 6000. TCRalpha and TCRbeta cDNA libraries were constructed by 5'RACE with constant-segment primers, with sample barcodes and unique molecular identifiers being introduced. RNA was extracted from every sample with Trizol reagent. The libraries were amplified in two PCR steps, and the second step added a second sample barcode and Illumina TruSeq adapters. Sequencing of libraries was performed on an Illumina NovaSeq with 2 x 150 bp paired-end reads. Regarding the original processing steps: The reads were demultiplexed and collapsed into UMI-guided consensus sequences using migec v1.2.7. With mixcr v2.1.11, UMI consensuses were aligned to TRA and TRB V and J templates and assembled into clonotypes. A clonotype was counted as expanded or contracted only if both edgeR and NoisET called the change significant, with noise models trained on biological replicates. For edgeR calls, a false discovery rate-adjusted p below 0.01 and a log2 fold-change threshold of 1 were applied. As an exploratory analysis of dynamics, PCA with hierarchical clustering was applied to max-normalized trajectories of the 1000 most abundant clonotypes. The CD4 or CD8 phenotype of responding clones was assigned using the separately sequenced CD4+ and CD8+ repertoires. The raw public reads went through TCRdb reprocessing: fastp at Q25, MiXCR clone calling, in-frame beta chains kept. Identical CDR3 protein sequences are pooled into one entry, listed with their most common genes and DNA. What appears here as the V and J calls and clone size reflects TCRdb's work, not the paper's. The sample includes roughly 380,000 distinct CDR3 sequences, with 25% to 30% observed a single time. Clones ranked in the top ten supply roughly 13% of the sample.

Ficoll-Paque density gradient centrifugation was the method used to isolate PBMCs. From a lookup of the germline V gene, CDR1 and CDR2 are LGHNA and YNFKEQ. Relative to germline, V is 0 bases shorter and J is 0 bases shorter, with 11 bases between their ends. Counted from cysteine to phenylalanine, this CDR3 has 16 amino acids. Solely the CDR3 DNA is kept, with 48 bases framed from the first base. The full study reports these points: From day 15 to 85, contracting clones showed balanced CD4/CD8 phenotypes, whereas a second wave of clones that expanded from day 15 to 37 leaned towards CD4+. SARS-CoV-2 specificity was not confirmed for the second-wave clones peaking on day 37. Contracting CD4+ clones appeared mostly in the CM and EM memory subsets, whereas CD8+ clones were enriched in EMRA. Some responding clones were detected in pre-infection memory, which suggested that pre-existing cross-reactive memory T cells had joined the SARS-CoV-2 response. The study covered only two mild cases, and larger cohorts including severe cases with pre-infection samples were considered necessary.

In this chain, TRBV4-2 is recombined with TRBJ1-1, with the D gene too uncertain to name. The sequence was obtained from an adult woman who had mild COVID-19 (a few samples of this study predate the infection). The sample titles of this study are shuffled in the database, so cell type and time point are left out; the donor was told from shared clones. Source material: PBMCs or a T cell subset sorted from them (not recorded which). The sequenced DNA is TGTGCCAGCAGCCAAGAAACGGCCAGACTGAACACTGAAGCTTTCTTT. Translation gives CASSQETARLNTEAFF.